This TCR beta chain came from a study of blood T cell repertoires in COVID-19 (dated by TCRdb to 2020 to 2022). Background for the entire study: Samples from collaborators originated in the United States, Italy and Spain and spanned both the acute and convalescent phases of COVID-19. A de-identified subject ID, COVID-19 status, age in years and sex were almost always included in the sample metadata. The repertoires were released in a freely available public database intended as a resource for research on the immune response to SARS-CoV-2. The dataset comprised deeply sampled blood TCRbeta repertoires from subjects exposed to, actively infected with, or recovered from COVID-19. Samples were obtained from the ongoing ImmuneRACE study (first 160 participants) and from 1,200 or so subjects provided by 6 global collaborators. The material from the prospective study consisted of cDNA or gDNA derived from T cells, B-cell-depleted T cells, or PBMCs. Where available, HLA class I and class II types were taken from metadata supplied by the sample provider and were not determined by assay-based typing. The investigation overall reported the following: How much clinical and demographic metadata was included differed by source and by participant, and the metadata was provided uncurated.

Concerning this clone itself: The antigen it binds to is not known. Base qualities are not at hand, and no much larger clone is one base apart.

CDR1 and CDR2 (SEHNR, FQNEAQ) derive from the germline V gene (reference sequence). The CDR3 covers 17 residues, taking in both the cysteine and the phenylalanine. Only the CDR3 DNA stays, 51 bases, in frame from base 1. V is clipped by 5 bases and J by 1 base, and the sequence between their germline boundaries is 18 bases long. A second Seattle source provided samples from volunteer blood donors who had recovered from COVID-19. Each collaborating institution followed its own protocols to collect whole blood in K2EDTA tubes. For TCRbeta analysis, collaborators shipped samples as frozen whole blood, isolated PBMCs, or DNA extracted from either of those sample types. The immunoSEQ Assay, a bias-controlled multiplex PCR, was used to amplify TCRbeta CDR3 regions from genomic DNA. The authors' pipeline ran thus. Nucleated cell counts per sample were estimated from amplification of reference gene primers within the assay. Sequence reads were collapsed and filtered to measure the absolute abundance of every unique TCRbeta CDR3 rearrangement. For each sample, productive Simpson clonality was calculated by taking the square root of Simpson's diversity index across productive rearrangements. TCRdb took over this immuneACCESS table, retaining in-frame rearrangements with V and J assigned. Such tables are incomplete; in checked studies, under half of the missing clones stem from an unresolved V gene, and the remainder is unexplained. The DNA gave D and trimming, while V, J and clone size come from that table. This sample has about 320,000 clones in its table, and about 90% of those were observed once. Of the sample, approximately 6.5% falls within the top ten clones.

This clonotype was obtained from a young man who had recovered from COVID-19. Source material: peripheral blood. Recombination connected TRBV7-9 to TRBJ2-1, with TRBD1 as a weak D call on 5 bases. The CDR3 reads as follows: CASSDTQGGWSYNEQFF. The DNA sequence reads TGTGCCAGCAGCGACACCCAGGGTGGCTGGTCCTACAATGAGCAGTTCTTC.